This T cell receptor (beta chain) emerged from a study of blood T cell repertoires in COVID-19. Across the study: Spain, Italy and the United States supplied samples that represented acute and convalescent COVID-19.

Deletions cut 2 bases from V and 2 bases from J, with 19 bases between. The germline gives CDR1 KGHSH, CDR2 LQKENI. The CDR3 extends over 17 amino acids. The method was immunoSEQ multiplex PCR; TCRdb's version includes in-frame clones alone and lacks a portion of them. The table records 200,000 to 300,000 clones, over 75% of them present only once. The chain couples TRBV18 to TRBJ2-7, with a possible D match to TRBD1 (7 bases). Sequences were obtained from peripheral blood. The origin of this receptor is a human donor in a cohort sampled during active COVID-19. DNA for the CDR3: TGTGCCAGCTCACCAATCAAACCAGGCGGGACAGCCTACGAGCAGTACTTC. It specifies CASSPIKPGGTAYEQYF.